The rows below give T cell receptor beta chains drawn from one sample of a study of blood T cell repertoires in COVID-19. Using immunoSEQ multiplex PCR, the repertoire was profiled, and TCRdb retains in-frame clones only, with some absent. The sample shows around 67,000 clones, 87% of them seen only once. The sample taken for sequencing was peripheral blood. The receptors were gathered from a man aged 45 to 65 with active COVID-19. The CDR3 runs from the conserved cysteine through the conserved F or W. The D gene is left open where the match is weak. The listing skips clone size in some rows; elsewhere it reads once, few, many or a size class.

j_gene: TRBJ1-1
len: 14
d_gene: NA
abundance: NA
v_gene: TRBV2
CDR3nt: TGTGCCAGCAGTGAGACAGTAACGAACACTGAAGCTTTCTTT
CDR3aa: CASSETVTNTEAFF

j_gene: TRBJ2-5
len: 15
d_gene: TRBD2
abundance: NA
v_gene: TRBV5-1
CDR3nt: TGCGCCAGCAGCTTGGGGACTAGCGCGCAAGAGACCCAGTACTTC
CDR3aa: CASSLGTSAQETQYF

j_gene: TRBJ2-7
len: 14
d_gene: NA
abundance: NA
v_gene: TRBV19
CDR3nt: TGTGCCAGTAGTATCGACAGGGTAGGAGGGGAGCAGTACTTC
CDR3aa: CASSIDRVGGEQYF

j_gene: TRBJ1-1
len: 14
d_gene: TRBD1
abundance: once
v_gene: TRBV4-1
CDR3nt: TGCGCCAGCAGCCGCGACAGGGTGAACACTGAAGCTTTCTTT
CDR3aa: CASSRDRVNTEAFF

j_gene: TRBJ1-3
len: 16
d_gene: NA
abundance: NA
v_gene: TRBV5-4
CDR3nt: TGTGCCAGCAGCTTGGCCGGGGGAAGGGGTGGAAACACCATATATTTT
CDR3aa: CASSLAGGRGGNTIYF

j_gene: TRBJ2-2
len: 16
d_gene: NA
abundance: NA
v_gene: TRBV27
CDR3nt: TGTGCCAGCAGTTTTTCTCGGGGTTCGAACACCGGGGAGCTGTTTTTT
CDR3aa: CASSFSRGSNTGELFF

j_gene: TRBJ1-3
len: 15
d_gene: NA
abundance: NA
v_gene: TRBV7-2
CDR3nt: TGTGCCAGCAGCGCCTTCTCCGGGGGGGGAAACACCATATATTTT
CDR3aa: CASSAFSGGGNTIYF

j_gene: TRBJ1-2
len: 14
d_gene: NA
abundance: NA
v_gene: TRBV10-3
CDR3nt: TGTGCCATCAGGCTGGACAGTAAGAGCTATGGCTACACCTTC
CDR3aa: CAIRLDSKSYGYTF

j_gene: TRBJ1-2
len: 12
d_gene: TRBD1
abundance: NA
v_gene: TRBV19
CDR3nt: TGTGCCTCCTGGGACAGAAACTATGGCTACACCTTC
CDR3aa: CASWDRNYGYTF

j_gene: TRBJ1-2
len: 15
d_gene: NA
abundance: NA
v_gene: TRBV11-2
CDR3nt: TGTGCCAGCAGCTTAGAGGGAGTAGCTAACTATGGCTACACCTTC
CDR3aa: CASSLEGVANYGYTF

j_gene: TRBJ2-7
len: 13
d_gene: NA
abundance: NA
v_gene: TRBV27
CDR3nt: TGTGCCAGCAGACGATTAGACTCCCCCGAGCAGTACTTC
CDR3aa: CASRRLDSPEQYF

j_gene: TRBJ2-7
len: 15
d_gene: NA
abundance: NA
v_gene: TRBV7-2
CDR3nt: TGTGCCAGCAGCTTAGGACCCAGCGACTCCTACGAGCAGTACTTC
CDR3aa: CASSLGPSDSYEQYF

j_gene: TRBJ1-1
len: 14
d_gene: NA
abundance: NA
v_gene: TRBV27
CDR3nt: TGTGCCAGCAGTTTAGGTTGGGGGGTTACTGAAGCTTTCTTT
CDR3aa: CASSLGWGVTEAFF

j_gene: TRBJ1-2
len: 15
d_gene: TRBD1
abundance: once
v_gene: TRBV19
CDR3nt: TGTGCCAGTAGTATCGGCCAGGGGGCTAACTATGGCTACACCTTC
CDR3aa: CASSIGQGANYGYTF

j_gene: TRBJ1-5
len: 15
d_gene: NA
abundance: few
v_gene: TRBV2
CDR3nt: TGTGCCAGCAGTGAATTGGCAGGATCCGACCAGCCCCAGCATTTT
CDR3aa: CASSELAGSDQPQHF

j_gene: TRBJ1-2
len: 16
d_gene: NA
abundance: NA
v_gene: TRBV4-2
CDR3nt: TGTGCCAGCAGCCAAGATATTCGGGGTATAACGGATGGCTACACCTTC
CDR3aa: CASSQDIRGITDGYTF

j_gene: TRBJ1-2
len: 16
d_gene: TRBD1
abundance: NA
v_gene: TRBV30
CDR3nt: TGTGCCTGGAGTGTATCCCTAACAAGGGGGCCTCTTGGGTACACCTTC
CDR3aa: CAWSVSLTRGPLGYTF

j_gene: TRBJ2-7
len: 14
d_gene: TRBD1
abundance: once
v_gene: TRBV6-6
CDR3nt: TGTGCCAGCAGCGCCGGGACAGGGGTGTACGAGCAGTACTTC
CDR3aa: CASSAGTGVYEQYF

j_gene: TRBJ2-7
len: 14
d_gene: TRBD1
abundance: NA
v_gene: TRBV19
CDR3nt: TGTGCCAGTAAGCGGACAGGGGAAATCTACGAGCAGTACTTC
CDR3aa: CASKRTGEIYEQYF

j_gene: TRBJ2-3
len: 14
d_gene: NA
abundance: few
v_gene: TRBV19
CDR3nt: TGTGCCAGTAGTAAACTAGCGGACAGGGATACGCAGTATTTT
CDR3aa: CASSKLADRDTQYF

j_gene: TRBJ2-1
len: 20
d_gene: NA
abundance: NA
v_gene: TRBV28
CDR3nt: TGTGCCAGCAGTTTTCCCCGAAGAAGTTCCCCGGTGAGAGACTACAATGAGCAGTTCTTC
CDR3aa: CASSFPRRSSPVRDYNEQFF

j_gene: TRBJ1-1
len: 14
d_gene: NA
abundance: NA
v_gene: TRBV5-8
CDR3nt: TGTGCCAGCAGCCCCCGGGGTGCCCTCTCGGAAGCTTTCTTT
CDR3aa: CASSPRGALSEAFF

j_gene: TRBJ1-2
len: 15
d_gene: TRBD1
abundance: NA
v_gene: TRBV6-5
CDR3nt: TGTGCCAGCAGTAACCCGGACAGGGATCGGTATGGCTACACCTTC
CDR3aa: CASSNPDRDRYGYTF

j_gene: TRBJ2-2
len: 14
d_gene: NA
abundance: once
v_gene: TRBV6-6
CDR3nt: TGTGCCAGCAGTTGGGACATTAGAACCGGGGAGCTGTTTTTT
CDR3aa: CASSWDIRTGELFF

j_gene: TRBJ2-5
len: 20
d_gene: NA
abundance: NA
v_gene: TRBV1
CDR3nt: TGCACCAGCAGCCAAGATTGTGTCGAGACTAGCGGGAGTGTCCGAGAGACCCAGTACTTC
CDR3aa: CTSSQDCVETSGSVRETQYF

j_gene: TRBJ1-1
len: 13
d_gene: NA
abundance: NA
v_gene: TRBV28
CDR3nt: TGTGCCAGCAGTGCGAAAAGTTACACTGAAGCTTTCTTT
CDR3aa: CASSAKSYTEAFF

j_gene: TRBJ1-1
len: 16
d_gene: TRBD1
abundance: once
v_gene: TRBV6-5
CDR3nt: TGTGCCAGCAGTTTCACTTCCGGGACAGTGAACACTGAAGCTTTCTTT
CDR3aa: CASSFTSGTVNTEAFF

j_gene: TRBJ2-7
len: 16
d_gene: TRBD2
abundance: few
v_gene: TRBV27
CDR3nt: TGTGCCAGCAGTTTAAGGGTAGCGGGAGGGGTGTACGAGCAGTACTTC
CDR3aa: CASSLRVAGGVYEQYF

j_gene: TRBJ2-1
len: 14
d_gene: TRBD1
abundance: NA
v_gene: TRBV5-1
CDR3nt: TGCGCCAGCAGGGCCGGGACAGGGGGATCGTCGCAGTTCTTC
CDR3aa: CASRAGTGGSSQFF

j_gene: TRBJ2-7
len: 15
d_gene: NA
abundance: NA
v_gene: TRBV27
CDR3nt: TGTGCCAGCAGTCGCGGACTCCTTAAAGGCGGCGAGCAGTACTTC
CDR3aa: CASSRGLLKGGEQYF

j_gene: TRBJ2-5
len: 12
d_gene: NA
abundance: NA
v_gene: TRBV12-3/TRBV12-4
CDR3nt: TGTGCCAGCAGTTTAATGGGGGGGACCCAGTACTTC
CDR3aa: CASSLMGGTQYF

j_gene: TRBJ2-1
len: 16
d_gene: NA
abundance: NA
v_gene: TRBV7-7
CDR3nt: TGTGCTAGCAGCCCTGGGACTTCAAGCTCCTACAATGAGCAGTTCTTC
CDR3aa: CASSPGTSSSYNEQFF

j_gene: TRBJ2-1
len: 15
d_gene: TRBD2
abundance: NA
v_gene: TRBV11-2
CDR3nt: TGTGCCAGCAGCTCTAGACTAGCGGGATTCGGAGAGCAGTTCTTC
CDR3aa: CASSSRLAGFGEQFF

j_gene: TRBJ2-3
len: 13
d_gene: TRBD2
abundance: once
v_gene: TRBV19
CDR3nt: TGTGCCAGTCTAGGAGGGAGGGCGGATACGCAGTATTTT
CDR3aa: CASLGGRADTQYF

j_gene: TRBJ1-5
len: 14
d_gene: NA
abundance: NA
v_gene: TRBV19
CDR3nt: TGTGCCAGTAGTATCTTGGAGTTTGGCGGCCCCCAGCATTTT
CDR3aa: CASSILEFGGPQHF

j_gene: TRBJ1-1
len: 16
d_gene: TRBD1
abundance: NA
v_gene: TRBV19
CDR3nt: TGTGCCAGTAGTATTGACCGGGACAGGAGGAACACTGAAGCTTTCTTT
CDR3aa: CASSIDRDRRNTEAFF

j_gene: TRBJ2-7
len: 17
d_gene: NA
abundance: NA
v_gene: TRBV2
CDR3nt: TGTGCCAGCAGCCCCGCTAGCCCGGGGCAGGGGGGCTACGAGCAGTACTTC
CDR3aa: CASSPASPGQGGYEQYF

j_gene: TRBJ2-5
len: 15
d_gene: NA
abundance: NA
v_gene: TRBV1
CDR3nt: TGCACCAGCAGCCAAGAGGAGGGACCCCAAGAGACCCAGTACTTC
CDR3aa: CTSSQEEGPQETQYF

j_gene: TRBJ2-5
len: 17
d_gene: TRBD2
abundance: NA
v_gene: TRBV5-1
CDR3nt: TGCGCCAGCAGCTCCCCTAGAGCGGGACTAGCGGATGAGACCCAGTACTTC
CDR3aa: CASSSPRAGLADETQYF

j_gene: TRBJ2-5
len: 18
d_gene: NA
abundance: few
v_gene: TRBV4-2
CDR3nt: TGTGCCAGCAGCCAAGATGCGAAGGGGTCTAGGATACAAGAGACCCAGTACTTC
CDR3aa: CASSQDAKGSRIQETQYF

j_gene: TRBJ2-7
len: 14
d_gene: TRBD1
abundance: NA
v_gene: TRBV11-3
CDR3nt: TGTGCCAGCAGGTTAAGGGGGCCGTCCTACGAGCAGTACTTC
CDR3aa: CASRLRGPSYEQYF

j_gene: TRBJ2-1
len: 11
d_gene: TRBD1
abundance: NA
v_gene: TRBV20-1
CDR3nt: TGCAGTGCAACTGACAGGGATGAGCAGTTCTTC
CDR3aa: CSATDRDEQFF

j_gene: TRBJ1-6
len: 18
d_gene: NA
abundance: NA
v_gene: TRBV6-1
CDR3nt: TGTGCCAGCAGTGAATTTTCTCCGGGGGGGGGAGCAAATTCACCCCTCCACTTT
CDR3aa: CASSEFSPGGGANSPLHF

j_gene: TRBJ2-5
len: 15
d_gene: TRBD2
abundance: NA
v_gene: TRBV4-3
CDR3nt: TGCGCCAGCAGCCAAGGCACTAGCGTGCAAGAGACCCAGTACTTC
CDR3aa: CASSQGTSVQETQYF

j_gene: TRBJ2-2
len: 15
d_gene: NA
abundance: NA
v_gene: TRBV7-2
CDR3nt: TGTGCCAGCAGCTCCGGGACTCCGAACACCGGGGAGCTGTTTTTT
CDR3aa: CASSSGTPNTGELFF

j_gene: TRBJ1-4
len: 16
d_gene: TRBD1
abundance: NA
v_gene: TRBV7-2
CDR3nt: TGTGCCAGCAGCTTAGGTTCCAGGGGGTTAAACGAAAAACTGTTTTTT
CDR3aa: CASSLGSRGLNEKLFF

j_gene: TRBJ2-7
len: 12
d_gene: NA
abundance: NA
v_gene: TRBV3-1/TRBV3-2
CDR3nt: TGTGCCAGCAGCCAAGACAGTTACGAGCAGTACTTC
CDR3aa: CASSQDSYEQYF

j_gene: TRBJ1-1
len: 13
d_gene: NA
abundance: NA
v_gene: TRBV4-1
CDR3nt: TGCGCCAGCGGATTGACCCGGGGCACTGAAGCTTTCTTT
CDR3aa: CASGLTRGTEAFF

j_gene: TRBJ2-5
len: 15
d_gene: NA
abundance: NA
v_gene: TRBV4-3
CDR3nt: TGCGCCAGCAGCCAATCTTCGGGAGCGGGAGAGACCCAGTACTTC
CDR3aa: CASSQSSGAGETQYF

j_gene: TRBJ2-1
len: 15
d_gene: TRBD2
abundance: NA
v_gene: TRBV24-1
CDR3nt: TGTGCCACCAGTGTAGCTCTAGCGGGAGTGAATGAGCAGTTCTTC
CDR3aa: CATSVALAGVNEQFF

j_gene: TRBJ1-2
len: 13
d_gene: TRBD1
abundance: NA
v_gene: TRBV5-1
CDR3nt: TGCGCCAGCAGCCGGGACAGTACGCGGGGCTACACCTTC
CDR3aa: CASSRDSTRGYTF

j_gene: TRBJ1-2
len: 17
d_gene: TRBD1
abundance: NA
v_gene: TRBV3-1/TRBV3-2
CDR3nt: TGTGCCAGCAGCCAAGATCGGGACAGCGTTATAAACTATGGCTACACCTTC
CDR3aa: CASSQDRDSVINYGYTF

j_gene: TRBJ1-4
len: 15
d_gene: NA
abundance: NA
v_gene: TRBV9
CDR3nt: TGTGCCAGCAGCGTAGATGGCCAGGTTAATGAAAAACTGTTTTTT
CDR3aa: CASSVDGQVNEKLFF

j_gene: TRBJ2-7
len: 13
d_gene: NA
abundance: few
v_gene: TRBV6-2/TRBV6-3
CDR3nt: TGTGCCAGCAGTCTTCCGGGGGCCTACGAGCAGTACTTC
CDR3aa: CASSLPGAYEQYF

j_gene: TRBJ2-7
len: 12
d_gene: NA
abundance: NA
v_gene: TRBV4-3
CDR3nt: TGCGCCAGCAGCCAAGACGGCTACGAGCAGTACTTC
CDR3aa: CASSQDGYEQYF

j_gene: TRBJ1-4
len: 14
d_gene: TRBD1
abundance: NA
v_gene: TRBV19
CDR3nt: TGTGCCAGTAGCCGACAGGGCCCGAATGAAAAACTGTTTTTT
CDR3aa: CASSRQGPNEKLFF

j_gene: TRBJ1-6
len: 17
d_gene: NA
abundance: NA
v_gene: TRBV7-2
CDR3nt: TGTGCCAGCAGTTATGGGCCGCAAGGATCCTATAATTCACCCCTCCACTTT
CDR3aa: CASSYGPQGSYNSPLHF